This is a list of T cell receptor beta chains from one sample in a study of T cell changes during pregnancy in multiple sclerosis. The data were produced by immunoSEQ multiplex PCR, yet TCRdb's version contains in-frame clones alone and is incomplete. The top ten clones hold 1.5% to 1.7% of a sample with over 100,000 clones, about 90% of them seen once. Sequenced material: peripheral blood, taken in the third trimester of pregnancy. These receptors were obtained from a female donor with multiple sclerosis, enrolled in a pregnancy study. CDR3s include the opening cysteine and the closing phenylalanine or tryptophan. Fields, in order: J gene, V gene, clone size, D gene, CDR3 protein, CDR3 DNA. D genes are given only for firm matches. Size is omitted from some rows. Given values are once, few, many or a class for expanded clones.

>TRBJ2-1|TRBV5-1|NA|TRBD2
CASSLGTSGSNEQFF
TGCGCCAGCAGCTTGGGGACTAGCGGGAGTAATGAGCAGTTCTTC
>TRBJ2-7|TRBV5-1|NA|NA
CASSFEDEQYF
TGCGCCAGCAGCTTTGAGGACGAGCAGTACTTC
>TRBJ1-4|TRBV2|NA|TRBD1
CASSESRTGNEKLFF
TGTGCCAGCAGTGAATCTCGGACAGGGAATGAAAAACTGTTTTTT
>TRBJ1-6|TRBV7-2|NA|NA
CASGNRSPYNSPLHF
TGTGCCAGCGGTAACAGGTCGCCCTATAATTCACCCCTCCACTTT
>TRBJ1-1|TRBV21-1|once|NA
CASSKVYPNTEAFF
TGTGCCAGCAGCAAAGTGTATCCGAACACTGAAGCTTTCTTT
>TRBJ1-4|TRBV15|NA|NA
CATSRTYNGEKLFF
TGTGCCACCAGCAGGACATATAACGGTGAAAAACTGTTTTTT
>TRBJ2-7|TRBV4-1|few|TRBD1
CASSLGQGSYEQYF
TGCGCCAGCAGCCTTGGACAGGGCTCCTACGAGCAGTACTTC
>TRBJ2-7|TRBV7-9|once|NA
CASSRGHATDYEQYF
TGTGCCAGCAGCCGCGGACACGCCACCGACTACGAGCAGTACTTC
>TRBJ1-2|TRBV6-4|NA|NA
CASRPTAGAYGYTF
TGTGCCAGCAGACCCACGGCAGGGGCCTATGGCTACACCTTC
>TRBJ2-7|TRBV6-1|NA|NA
CASSVQANSYEQYF
TGTGCCAGCAGTGTGCAGGCAAACTCCTACGAGCAGTACTTC
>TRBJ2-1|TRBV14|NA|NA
CASSQEGGGAANEQFF
TGTGCCAGCAGCCAAGAGGGAGGAGGGGCGGCCAATGAGCAGTTCTTC
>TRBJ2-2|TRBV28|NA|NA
CASSYGQINTGELFF
TGTGCCAGCAGCTACGGACAGATCAACACCGGGGAGCTGTTTTTT
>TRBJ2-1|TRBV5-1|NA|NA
CASSLLTGNEQFF
TGCGCCAGCAGCTTGTTGACGGGGAATGAGCAGTTCTTC
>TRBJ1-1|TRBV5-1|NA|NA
CASRFNMNTEAFF
TGCGCCAGCAGATTTAACATGAACACTGAAGCTTTCTTT
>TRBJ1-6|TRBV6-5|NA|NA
CASSLTPGYSPLHF
TGTGCCAGCAGTCTAACCCCAGGGTACTCACCCCTCCACTTT
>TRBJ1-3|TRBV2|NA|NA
CASKSGSSGNTIYF
TGTGCCAGCAAAAGCGGAAGCTCTGGAAACACCATATATTTT
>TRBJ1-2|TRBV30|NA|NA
CAWSPTRGGISGYTF
TGTGCCTGGAGTCCGACGCGGGGGGGGATCTCTGGCTACACCTTC
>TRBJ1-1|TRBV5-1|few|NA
CASSPYGGSTEAFF
TGCGCCAGCAGCCCGTATGGAGGTAGCACTGAAGCTTTCTTT
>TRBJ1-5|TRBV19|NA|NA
CASSQPPRLHQPQHF
TGTGCCAGTAGCCAACCGCCCAGACTGCATCAGCCCCAGCATTTT
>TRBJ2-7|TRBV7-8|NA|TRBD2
CASSLRVGLAGGSYEQYF
TGTGCCAGCAGCTTGAGGGTCGGGCTAGCGGGAGGTTCCTACGAGCAGTACTTC
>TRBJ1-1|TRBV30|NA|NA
CAWSVKGDTEAFF
TGTGCCTGGAGTGTTAAGGGGGACACTGAAGCTTTCTTT
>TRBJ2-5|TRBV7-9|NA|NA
CASSRGETQYF
TGTGCCAGCAGCCGGGGGGAGACCCAGTACTTC
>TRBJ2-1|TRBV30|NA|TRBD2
CAWQRSTSGNEQFF
TGTGCCTGGCAGCGGTCGACTAGCGGGAATGAGCAGTTCTTC
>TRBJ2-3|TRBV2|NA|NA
CASTIEAREADTQYF
TGTGCCAGCACTATCGAGGCTAGGGAGGCTGATACGCAGTATTTT
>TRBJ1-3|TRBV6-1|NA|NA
CASSDRGGNTIYF
TGTGCCAGCAGTGACAGGGGAGGAAACACCATATATTTT
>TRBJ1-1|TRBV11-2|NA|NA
CASSPNSQGNTEAFF
TGTGCCAGCAGCCCTAATTCCCAGGGTAACACTGAAGCTTTCTTT
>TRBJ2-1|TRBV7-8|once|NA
CASSLFLVNEQFF
TGTGCCAGCAGCTTATTTCTCGTTAATGAGCAGTTCTTC
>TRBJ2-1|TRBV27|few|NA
CASSLSGGTHYNEQFF
TGTGCCAGCAGTTTATCGGGCGGGACTCACTACAATGAGCAGTTCTTC
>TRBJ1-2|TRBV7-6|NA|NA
CASSVLQDSYGYTF
TGTGCCAGCAGCGTCCTTCAGGATTCCTATGGCTACACCTTC
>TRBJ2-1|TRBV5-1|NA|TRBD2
CASSLVSRGSGGAYNEQFF
TGCGCCAGCAGCTTGGTGTCCAGGGGTAGCGGGGGGGCTTACAATGAGCAGTTCTTC
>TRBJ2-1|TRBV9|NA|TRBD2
CASSATGTSGRGLGNNEQFF
TGTGCCAGCAGCGCTACCGGGACTAGCGGGAGGGGGCTGGGGAACAATGAGCAGTTCTTC
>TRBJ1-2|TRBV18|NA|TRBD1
CASSILREGAVGYTF
TGTGCCAGCTCTATTCTGCGGGAGGGGGCCGTTGGCTACACCTTC
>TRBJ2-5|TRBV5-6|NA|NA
CASSPSPIAVEQETQYF
TGTGCCAGCAGCCCAAGTCCCATCGCGGTAGAACAAGAGACCCAGTACTTC
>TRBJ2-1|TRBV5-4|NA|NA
CASSLRQINEQFF
TGTGCCAGCAGCCTAAGACAGATCAATGAGCAGTTCTTC